This T cell receptor beta chain comes out of a study of blood T cells in healthy people across ages. Per individual sample, total RNA of at least 6 micrograms was extracted. For this clonotype: The antigen remains unidentified.

Study observations and caveats: Estimates based on one million T cells were treated as lower bounds. More naive CD4+ cells and higher diversity were found in long-lived than in aged donors.

Deletions cut 6 bases from V and 2 bases from J, with 14 bases between. This CDR3 has 16 amino acids. PCR was performed a second time for about 6 to 12 cycles using a sample-barcoded 5' primer and a J-beta primer mix. A tag from a template-switch adaptor with 12 random nucleotides marked each cDNA molecule. In TCRdb, the 5' RACE reads were re-called with MiXCR into one record per CDR3 protein. The table lists some 730,000 distinct CDR3 sequences, about a fifth of them singletons, with about 22% in the top ten. The chain recombines TRBV12-3 or TRBV12-4 with TRBJ2-6; D tentatively fits TRBD1 or TRBD2 (6 bases each). Sequencing was carried out using blood. This receptor was obtained from a man aged 65-85 years in good health. CDR3 protein: CASSTYREAGANVLTF. CDR3 DNA: TGTGCCAGCAGCACGTACAGGGAGGCTGGGGCCAACGTCCTGACTTTC.